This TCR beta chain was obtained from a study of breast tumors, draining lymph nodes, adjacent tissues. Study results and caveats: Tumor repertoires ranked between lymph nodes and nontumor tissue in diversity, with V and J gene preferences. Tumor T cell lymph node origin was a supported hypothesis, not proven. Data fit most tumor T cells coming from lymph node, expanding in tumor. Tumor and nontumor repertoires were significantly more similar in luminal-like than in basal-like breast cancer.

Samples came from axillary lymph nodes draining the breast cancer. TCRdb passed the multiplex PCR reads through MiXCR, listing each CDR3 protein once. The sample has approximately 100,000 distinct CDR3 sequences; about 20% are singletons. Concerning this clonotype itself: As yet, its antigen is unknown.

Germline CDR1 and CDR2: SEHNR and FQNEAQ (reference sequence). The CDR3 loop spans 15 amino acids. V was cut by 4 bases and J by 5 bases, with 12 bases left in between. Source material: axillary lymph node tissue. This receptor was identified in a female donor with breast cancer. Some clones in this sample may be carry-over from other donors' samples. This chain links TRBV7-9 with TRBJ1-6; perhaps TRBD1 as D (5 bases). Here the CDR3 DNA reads TGTGCCAGCAGCTCTGGACGGGGGGATAATTCACCCCTCCACTTT. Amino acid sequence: CASSSGRGDNSPLHF.